Here is one T cell receptor beta chain with its context. Trimming removed 8 bases at V and 14 bases at J, with 25 bases between. Germline values: CDR1 ENHRY, CDR2 SYGVKD. The CDR3 loop spans 14 amino acids. The data were obtained in a study of T cells in Graves' hyperthyroidism and ophthalmopathy. RNA transcripts provided the source from which TCR beta CDR3 regions were amplified. HTBI primers were used for first-round RT-PCR of the TCR CDR3. TCRdb reprocessed the multiplex PCR reads with MiXCR, giving one entry per CDR3 protein. The sample records hundreds of thousands of distinct CDR3 sequences, 35% to 45% being singletons.

The clonotype was recovered from a man in his late teens or twenties with Graves' hyperthyroidism. The rearrangement joins TRBV10-3 to TRBJ1-5; the D is unclear. Sequenced material: blood. CDR3 amino acids: CAIRASGSSLYEHF. CDR3 in DNA: TGTGCCATCCGGGCTAGCGGGAGTAGTCTGTACGAGCATTTT.